This TCR beta chain was profiled in a study of neurological immune-mediated disorders. On the study more broadly: Among the roughly 35 patients with multiple sclerosis, some 30 were relapsing-remitting, while 3 were secondary progressive.

The CDR3 has 12 residues. This clonotype has only a few counts. Antigen: not known. This could be a read error, since a much larger clone is one nucleotide away. The study's findings and limits: Any association between clinical or MRI features and the multiple sclerosis repertoire cluster was absent. Multiple sclerosis patients had less TCR clonal expansion than even healthy controls, unlike HTLV-1-associated myelopathy.

The making of cDNA relied on 5'RACE with 10-nucleotide random UMIs. TCRdb independently ran MiXCR on the 5' RACE reads; one entry per CDR3 protein. There are around 46,000 distinct CDR3 sequences in the sample; 1.5% to 2% occur only once, and around 2.3% lies in the top ten. The specimen sequenced was PBMCs. The chain is built from TRBV12-3 or TRBV12-4 and TRBJ1-1; D unclear. This TCR derives from a woman in her forties with multiple sclerosis. The CDR3 spells CDSSFSSGVAFF. The CDR3 DNA follows: TGTGACAGCAGCTTTTCAAGTGGAGTAGCTTTCTTT.